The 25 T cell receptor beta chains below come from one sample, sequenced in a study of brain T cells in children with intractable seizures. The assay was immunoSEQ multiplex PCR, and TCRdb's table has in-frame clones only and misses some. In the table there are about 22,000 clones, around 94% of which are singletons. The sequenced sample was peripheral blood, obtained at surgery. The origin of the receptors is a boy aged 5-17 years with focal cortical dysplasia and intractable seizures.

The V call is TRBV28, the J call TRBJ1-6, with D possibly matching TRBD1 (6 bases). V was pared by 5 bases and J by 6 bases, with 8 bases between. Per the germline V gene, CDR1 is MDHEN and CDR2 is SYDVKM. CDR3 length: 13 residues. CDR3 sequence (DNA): TGTGCCAGCAGTATAGGGGGTAATTCACCCCTCCACTTT. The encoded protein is CASSIGGNSPLHF.

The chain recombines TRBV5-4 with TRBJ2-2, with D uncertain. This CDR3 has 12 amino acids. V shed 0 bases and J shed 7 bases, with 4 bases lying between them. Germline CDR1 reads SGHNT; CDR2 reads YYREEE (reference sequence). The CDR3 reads CASSLGVGELFF. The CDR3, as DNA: TGTGCCAGCAGCTTGGGGGTCGGGGAGCTGTTTTTT.

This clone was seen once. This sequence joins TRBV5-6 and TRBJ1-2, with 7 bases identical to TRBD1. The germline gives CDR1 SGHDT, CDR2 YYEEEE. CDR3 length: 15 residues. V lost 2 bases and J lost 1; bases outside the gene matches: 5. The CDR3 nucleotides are TGTGCCAGCAGCTTCGACAGGGCAAATAACTATGGCTACACCTTC. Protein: CASSFDRANNYGYTF.

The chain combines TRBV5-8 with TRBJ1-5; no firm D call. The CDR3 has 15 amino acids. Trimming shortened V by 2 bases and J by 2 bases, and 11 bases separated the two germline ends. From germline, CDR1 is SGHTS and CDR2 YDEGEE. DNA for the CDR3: TGTGCCAGCAGCTTTGTCGCCAAAGGCAATCAGCCCCAGCATTTT. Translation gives CASSFVAKGNQPQHF.

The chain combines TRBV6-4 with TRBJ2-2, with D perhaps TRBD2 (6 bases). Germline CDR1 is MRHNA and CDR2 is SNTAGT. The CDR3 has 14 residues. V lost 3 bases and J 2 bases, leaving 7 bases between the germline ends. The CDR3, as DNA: TGTGCCAGCAGTGAGGGGACTAACACCGGGGAGCTGTTTTTT. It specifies CASSEGTNTGELFF.

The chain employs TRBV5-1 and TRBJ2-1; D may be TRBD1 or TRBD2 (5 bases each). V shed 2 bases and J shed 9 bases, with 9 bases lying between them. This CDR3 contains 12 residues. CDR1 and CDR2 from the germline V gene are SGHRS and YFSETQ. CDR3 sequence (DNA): TGCGCCAGCAGCTTATATGGGGGTGAGCAGTTCTTC. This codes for CASSLYGGEQFF.

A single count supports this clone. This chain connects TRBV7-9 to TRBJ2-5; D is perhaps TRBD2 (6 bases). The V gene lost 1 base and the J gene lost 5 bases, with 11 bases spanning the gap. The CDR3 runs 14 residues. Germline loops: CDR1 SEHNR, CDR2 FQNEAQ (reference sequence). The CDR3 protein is CASSLGSAGETQYF. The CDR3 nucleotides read TGTGCCAGCAGCTTAGGGTCCGCGGGGGAGACCCAGTACTTC.

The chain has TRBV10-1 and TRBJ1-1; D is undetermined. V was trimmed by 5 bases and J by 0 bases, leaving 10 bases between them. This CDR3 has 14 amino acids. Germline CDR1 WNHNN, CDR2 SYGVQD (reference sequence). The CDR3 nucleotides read TGCGCCAGCAGTAATAACCGAATGAACACTGAAGCTTTCTTT. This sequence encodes CASSNNRMNTEAFF.

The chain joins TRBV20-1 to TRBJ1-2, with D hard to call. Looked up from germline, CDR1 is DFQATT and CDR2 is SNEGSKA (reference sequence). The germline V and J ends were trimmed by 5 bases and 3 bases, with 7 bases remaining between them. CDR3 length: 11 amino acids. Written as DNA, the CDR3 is TGCAGTGCTGGGCTGGACTATGGCTACACCTTC. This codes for CSAGLDYGYTF.

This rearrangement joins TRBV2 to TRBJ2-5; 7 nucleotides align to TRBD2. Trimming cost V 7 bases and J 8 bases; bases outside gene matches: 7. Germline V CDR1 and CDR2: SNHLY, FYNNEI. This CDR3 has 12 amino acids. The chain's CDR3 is CASMGPGGTQYF. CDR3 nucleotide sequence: TGTGCCAGCATGGGGCCGGGGGGAACCCAGTACTTC. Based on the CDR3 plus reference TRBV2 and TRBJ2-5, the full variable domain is EPEVTQTPSHQVTQMGQEVILRCVPISNHLYFYWYRQILGQKVEFLVSFYNNEISEKSEIFDDQFSVERPDGSNFTLKIRSTKLEDSAMYFCASMGPGGTQYFGPGTRLLVL.

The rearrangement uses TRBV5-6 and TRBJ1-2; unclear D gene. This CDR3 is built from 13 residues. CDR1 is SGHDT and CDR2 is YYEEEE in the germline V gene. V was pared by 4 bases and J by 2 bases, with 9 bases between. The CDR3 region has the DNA TGTGCCAGCAGCCCGCAGGCAAACTATGGCTACACCTTC. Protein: CASSPQANYGYTF. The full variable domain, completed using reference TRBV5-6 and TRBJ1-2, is DAGVTQSPTHLIKTRGQQVTLRCSPKSGHDTVSWYQQALGQGPQFIFQYYEEEERQRGNFPDRFSGHQFPNYSSELNVNALLLGDSALYLCASSPQANYGYTFGSGTRLTVV.

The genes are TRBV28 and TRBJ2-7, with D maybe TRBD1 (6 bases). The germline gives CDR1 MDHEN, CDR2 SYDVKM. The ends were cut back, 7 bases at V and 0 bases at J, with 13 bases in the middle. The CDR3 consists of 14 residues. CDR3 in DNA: TGTGCCAGCACCGAGACAGGACTCTCCTACGAGCAGTACTTC. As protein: CASTETGLSYEQYF.

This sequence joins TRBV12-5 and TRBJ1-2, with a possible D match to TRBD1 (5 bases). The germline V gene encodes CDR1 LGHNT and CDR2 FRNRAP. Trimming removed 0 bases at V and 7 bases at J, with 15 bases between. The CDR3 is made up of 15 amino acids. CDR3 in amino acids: CASGLVLGQEGGYTF. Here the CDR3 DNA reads TGTGCTAGTGGTTTGGTACTAGGACAAGAAGGTGGCTACACCTTC.

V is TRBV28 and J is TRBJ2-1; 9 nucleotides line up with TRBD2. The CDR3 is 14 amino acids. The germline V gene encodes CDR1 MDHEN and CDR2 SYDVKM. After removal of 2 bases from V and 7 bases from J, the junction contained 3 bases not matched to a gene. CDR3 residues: CASSLGLAGNEQFF. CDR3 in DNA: TGTGCCAGCAGTTTAGGCCTAGCGGGGAATGAGCAGTTCTTC. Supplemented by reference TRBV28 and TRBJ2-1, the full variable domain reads DVKVTQSSRYLVKRTGEKVFLECVQDMDHENMFWYRQDPGLGLRLIYFSYDVKMKEKGDIPEGYSVSREKKERFSLILESASTNQTSMYLCASSLGLAGNEQFFGPGTRLTVL.

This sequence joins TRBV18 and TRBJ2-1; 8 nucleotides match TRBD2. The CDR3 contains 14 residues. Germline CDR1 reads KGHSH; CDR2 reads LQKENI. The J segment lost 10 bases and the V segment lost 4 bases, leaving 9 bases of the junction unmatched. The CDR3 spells CASSLPSGGGEQFF. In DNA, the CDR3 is TGTGCCAGCTCACTTCCATCGGGGGGGGGCGAGCAGTTCTTC.

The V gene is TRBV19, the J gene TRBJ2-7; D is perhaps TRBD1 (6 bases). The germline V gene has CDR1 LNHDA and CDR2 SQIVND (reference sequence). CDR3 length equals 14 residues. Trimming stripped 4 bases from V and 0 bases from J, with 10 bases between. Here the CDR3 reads CASSTRDTSYEQYF. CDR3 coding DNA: TGTGCCAGTAGTACCCGGGACACCTCCTACGAGCAGTACTTC.

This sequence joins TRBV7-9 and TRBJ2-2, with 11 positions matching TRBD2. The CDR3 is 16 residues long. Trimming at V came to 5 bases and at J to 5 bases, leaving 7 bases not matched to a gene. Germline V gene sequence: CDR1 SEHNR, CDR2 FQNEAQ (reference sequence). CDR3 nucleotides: TGTGCCAGCAGCCACCTACTAGCGGGGGTGACCGGGGAGCTGTTTTTT. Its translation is CASSHLLAGVTGELFF.

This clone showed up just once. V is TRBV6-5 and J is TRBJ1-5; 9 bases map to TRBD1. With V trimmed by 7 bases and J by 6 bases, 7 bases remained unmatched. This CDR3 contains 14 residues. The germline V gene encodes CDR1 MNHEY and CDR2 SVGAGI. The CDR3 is CASTPTGGSQPQHF. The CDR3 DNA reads TGTGCCAGCACCCCGACAGGGGGTTCTCAGCCCCAGCATTTT.

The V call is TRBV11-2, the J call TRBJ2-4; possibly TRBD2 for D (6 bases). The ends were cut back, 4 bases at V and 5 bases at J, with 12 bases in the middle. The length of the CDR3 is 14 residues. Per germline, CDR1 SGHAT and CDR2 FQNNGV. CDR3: CASSSWRAENIQYF. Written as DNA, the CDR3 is TGTGCCAGCAGCTCGTGGAGGGCAGAAAACATTCAGTACTTC.

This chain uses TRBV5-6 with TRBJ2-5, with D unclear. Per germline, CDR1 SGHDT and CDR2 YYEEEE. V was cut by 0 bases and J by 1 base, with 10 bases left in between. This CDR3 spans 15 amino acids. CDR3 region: CASSLDGRSQETQYF. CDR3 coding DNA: TGTGCCAGCAGCTTGGATGGGCGTAGCCAAGAGACCCAGTACTTC.

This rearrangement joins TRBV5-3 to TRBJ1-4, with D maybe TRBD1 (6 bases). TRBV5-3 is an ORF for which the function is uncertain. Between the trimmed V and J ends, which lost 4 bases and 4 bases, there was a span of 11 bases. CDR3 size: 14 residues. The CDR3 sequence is CARSADSFNEKLFF. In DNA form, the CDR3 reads TGTGCCAGAAGCGCGGACAGCTTTAATGAAAAACTGTTTTTT.

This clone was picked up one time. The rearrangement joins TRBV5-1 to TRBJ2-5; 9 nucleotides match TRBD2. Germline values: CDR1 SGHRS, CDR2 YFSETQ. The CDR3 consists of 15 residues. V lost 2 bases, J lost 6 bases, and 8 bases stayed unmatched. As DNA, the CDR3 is TGCGCCAGCAGCTTCATAGCGGGGGCCTGGCAGACCCAGTACTTC. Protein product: CASSFIAGAWQTQYF.

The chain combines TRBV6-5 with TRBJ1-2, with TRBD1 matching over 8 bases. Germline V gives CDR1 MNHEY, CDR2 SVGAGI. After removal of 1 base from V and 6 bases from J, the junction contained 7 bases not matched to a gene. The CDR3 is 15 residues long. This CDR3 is CASSYWQGAQDGYTF. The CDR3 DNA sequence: TGTGCCAGCAGTTACTGGCAGGGGGCGCAGGATGGCTACACCTTC.

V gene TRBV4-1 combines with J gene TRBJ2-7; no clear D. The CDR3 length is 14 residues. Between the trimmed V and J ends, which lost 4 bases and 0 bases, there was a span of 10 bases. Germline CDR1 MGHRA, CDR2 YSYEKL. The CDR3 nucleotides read TGCGCCAGCAGCCCCACGCCAGGCTCCTACGAGCAGTACGTC. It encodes CASSPTPGSYEQYV.

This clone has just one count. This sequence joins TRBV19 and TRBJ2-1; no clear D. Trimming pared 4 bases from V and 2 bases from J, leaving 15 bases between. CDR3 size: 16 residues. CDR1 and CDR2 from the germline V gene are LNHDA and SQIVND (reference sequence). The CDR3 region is CASSTPLRATYNEQFF. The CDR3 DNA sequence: TGTGCCAGTAGTACCCCCCTGCGCGCGACCTACAATGAGCAGTTCTTC.